Detailed here is one TCR beta chain. Produced via immunoSEQ multiplex PCR; TCRdb's table is partial and in-frame only. The sample consists of more than 75,000 clones, 93% of them appearing once. This entry comes from a study of technical replicates of blood from a few donors. V trimming: 2 bases; J trimming: 5 bases; junction bases outside the gene matches: 5. The CDR3 has 15 residues. CDR1 MDHEN and CDR2 SYDVKM come from the germline V gene. Sequenced: T cells isolated from PBMCs. This TCR was sampled from a human donor in good health. V and J are TRBV28 and TRBJ2-7, with TRBD1 matching 11 bases. CDR3 DNA: TGTGCCAGCAGTTTAACGGACAGGGGGCTCCACGAGCAGTACTTC. Translation: CASSLTDRGLHEQYF.